This TCR beta chain was retrieved from a study of response to subunit inactivated influenza vaccine. General study points: The authors suggested that few new T cells are recruited per seasonal influenza vaccination.

As to this clonotype: Antigen: not known.

TCRdb itself ran the RT-PCR reads through MiXCR, one entry per CDR3 protein. The table has approximately 700,000 distinct CDR3 sequences, roughly 14% seen once; the top ten hold roughly 11%. Trimming took off 3 bases at V and 4 bases at J, with 8 bases between the two ends. The CDR3 has 12 amino acids. The germline V gene has CDR1 SQVTM and CDR2 ANQGSEA. The TCR was taken from a man aged 50 to 60 who received an inactivated influenza vaccine. The sequenced sample was PBMCs from blood, obtained about 11 days after vaccination. This chain connects TRBV29-1 to TRBJ2-3, with D uncertain. CDR3: CSVDLGSDTQYF. CDR3 in DNA: TGCAGCGTTGATTTGGGGTCAGATACGCAGTATTTT.